This T cell receptor (beta chain) appears in the sequencing data of a study of OX40 agonist ivuxolimab in advanced cancers. Profiling relied on immunoSEQ multiplex PCR, and the TCRdb table lists in-frame clones only, not all of them. The repertoire consists of 90,000 or so clones, with about 90% occurring once and the leading ten covering 0.81%. The specimen comprised CD4+ or CD8+ T cells sorted from blood, sampled in a trial of the OX40 agonist ivuxolimab. The sequence was collected from an adult with an advanced solid tumor such as melanoma, head and neck, liver or kidney cancer.

The CDR3 sequence: CASGLVLGGPDTQYF. The CDR3 nucleotides are TGTGCTAGTGGTTTGGTCCTAGGGGGTCCAGATACGCAGTATTTT. This chain links TRBV12-5 with TRBJ2-3; tentative D call: TRBD1 (6 bases). Germline CDR1 is LGHNT and CDR2 is FRNRAP. Trimming took 0 bases from V and 4 from J, leaving 11 bases between them. This CDR3 is 15 amino acids long.